The next 24 T cell receptor beta chains were all read from a single sample in a study of PD-1 blockade in classical Hodgkin lymphoma. The time point was: cycle 4 day 1 (C4D1), after five to seven weeks of nivolumab. The patients all showed relapse after autologous stem cell transplantation, while their brentuximab vedotin exposure varied. The table came from immunoSEQ multiplex PCR; TCRdb's copy has only in-frame clones and leaves some out. The table has over 85,000 clones, approximately 94% seen once. This sample comprised peripheral blood mononuclear cells (PBMCs), obtained before the fourth cycle of nivolumab. The source of these receptors is a human donor with classical Hodgkin lymphoma.

This chain connects TRBV5-1 to TRBJ1-1; D is possibly TRBD1 (5 bases). Trimming shortened V by 4 bases and J by 4 bases, and 14 bases separated the two germline ends. This CDR3 has 14 amino acids. Germline V gives CDR1 SGHRS, CDR2 YFSETQ. The CDR3 nucleotides read TGCGCCAGCAGCCTTGGGCCTCAGGGCACTGAAGCTTTCTTT. Residues: CASSLGPQGTEAFF.

This clone showed up just once. This CDR3 reads CASTSGGLTEAFF. The CDR3 DNA is TGTGCCAGCACCTCGGGGGGGCTCACTGAAGCTTTCTTT. V usage is TRBV28 and J usage is TRBJ1-1; a possible D gene is TRBD1 (6 bases). The CDR3 has 13 residues. CDR1 and CDR2 (germline): MDHEN, SYDVKM. Trimming shortened V by 7 bases and J by 4 bases, and 13 bases separated the two germline ends. Filled out from reference TRBV28 and TRBJ1-1, the complete variable domain reads DVKVTQSSRYLVKRTGEKVFLECVQDMDHENMFWYRQDPGLGLRLIYFSYDVKMKEKGDIPEGYSVSREKKERFSLILESASTNQTSMYLCASTSGGLTEAFFGQGTRLTVV.

This chain's CDR3 is CASRSGEGWEQYF. In nucleotides, the CDR3 is TGTGCCAGCAGGTCAGGGGAGGGCTGGGAGCAGTACTTC. This rearrangement joins TRBV6-5 to TRBJ2-7, with D perhaps matching TRBD2 (7 bases). The CDR3 runs 13 residues. Germline V lookup: CDR1 MNHEY, CDR2 SVGAGI. The V and J ends lost 6 bases and 7 bases respectively, with 16 bases between them.

The chain is built from TRBV30 and TRBJ1-1; 8 bases are shared with TRBD1. Germline trimming cut 2 bases from V and 0 bases from J; bases unmatched to any gene: 2. The CDR3 is 14 amino acids. CDR1 and CDR2 (germline): GTSNPN, SVGIG (reference sequence). The CDR3 nucleotides are TGTGCCTGGAGTAGGGACAGGTTGAACACTGAAGCTTTCTTT. This encodes CAWSRDRLNTEAFF.

This rearrangement joins TRBV30 to TRBJ2-7, with TRBD1 matching 9 bases. The CDR3 consists of 15 residues. J lost 4 bases, V lost 0 bases, and 7 bases had no gene match. Germline assignment: CDR1 GTSNPN and CDR2 SVGIG (reference sequence). CDR3 sequence reads: CAWSVRPQGAYEQYF. The CDR3 coding sequence is TGTGCCTGGAGTGTACGGCCACAGGGGGCTTACGAGCAGTACTTC.

This clone showed up just once. The chain couples TRBV13 to TRBJ2-7; the D is unclear. This CDR3 comprises 14 residues. Germline V gene lookup returns CDR1 PRHDT and CDR2 FYEKMQ (reference sequence). V shed 4 bases and J shed 1 base, with 11 bases lying between them. CDR3 residues: CASSSGSRSYEQYF. The CDR3 DNA follows: TGTGCCAGCAGCTCCGGGTCCCGTTCCTACGAGCAGTACTTC.

J is TRBJ2-1 and V is TRBV6-1; 9 bases align to TRBD1. Germline-derived CDR1 and CDR2 are MNHNS and SASEGT. V dropped 2 bases and J dropped 6; count of bases not matched to a gene: 5. The CDR3 totals 15 residues. Written as DNA, the CDR3 is TGTGCCAGCAGTGAAAGGGACAGGGTGGGCAATGAGCAGTTCTTC. It codes for CASSERDRVGNEQFF.

V is TRBV6-5 and J is TRBJ2-2; the D gene is possibly TRBD1 (6 bases). Germline V gene sequence: CDR1 MNHEY, CDR2 SVGAGI. The CDR3 extends over 11 amino acids. V was clipped by 9 bases and J by 6 bases, with 8 bases between them. The CDR3 DNA is TGTGCCAGACAGGGCGCCGGGGAGCTGTTTTTT. The encoded protein is CARQGAGELFF.

The chain carries TRBV5-1 and TRBJ2-2; TRBD2 agrees at 14 bases. The CDR3 has 18 residues. The ends lost 3 bases at V and 3 bases at J; junction bases unmatched: 7. Germline values: CDR1 SGHRS, CDR2 YFSETQ. The CDR3 here is CASSYGTSGRIYTGELFF. CDR3 bases: TGCGCCAGCAGCTACGGGACTAGCGGGAGAATTTACACCGGGGAGCTGTTTTTT.

The chain couples TRBV10-1 to TRBJ2-7; D is perhaps TRBD2 (5 bases). Trimming left V 4 bases short and J 3 bases short, with 10 bases between. CDR1 is WNHNN, CDR2 SYGVQD, per germline (reference sequence). The CDR3 length is 13 residues. The chain's CDR3 is CASSASGSYEQYF. Written as DNA, the CDR3 is TGCGCCAGCAGTGCCTCGGGGAGCTACGAGCAGTACTTC.

The chain combines TRBV28 with TRBJ2-6; D gene ambiguous. The CDR3 sequence is 16 residues long. Germline CDR1 is MDHEN and CDR2 is SYDVKM. V dropped 7 bases and J dropped 2 bases, with 15 bases sitting between them. This chain's CDR3 is CASTPIIGTGANVLTF. The CDR3 DNA is TGTGCCAGCACCCCCATAATAGGGACTGGGGCCAACGTCCTGACTTTC.

V gene TRBV27 combines with J gene TRBJ2-7; TRBD2 aligns across 14 bases. Germline CDR1 and CDR2: MNHEY and SMNVEV (reference sequence). Trimming took 4 bases from V and 0 from J; bases not matched to a gene: 5. This CDR3 spans 17 amino acids. This CDR3 is CASSSPGTSGSSYEQYF. CDR3 coding DNA: TGTGCCAGCAGTTCGCCCGGGACTAGCGGGAGCTCCTACGAGCAGTACTTC.

The chain carries TRBV14 and TRBJ1-2, with D hard to call. V shed 3 bases and J shed 2 bases, with 10 bases lying between them. In germline, CDR1 is SGHDN, CDR2 FVKESK. This CDR3 is 14 amino acids long. CDR3 sequence: CASSHLGWNYGYTF. The DNA of the CDR3 is TGTGCCAGCAGCCATCTAGGTTGGAACTATGGCTACACCTTC.

The rearrangement joins TRBV14 to TRBJ1-1, with D possibly TRBD1 on 6 matching bases. CDR1 and CDR2 from the germline V gene are SGHDN and FVKESK. Between the trimmed V and J ends, which lost 1 base and 4 bases, there was a span of 7 bases. The CDR3 spans 13 residues. CDR3 loop: CASSQVRGTEAFF. The CDR3 nucleotides read TGTGCCAGCAGCCAAGTCAGGGGCACTGAAGCTTTCTTT. Full variable domain (remainder filled in from reference TRBV14 and TRBJ1-1): EAGVTQFPSHSVIEKGQTVTLRCDPISGHDNLYWYRRVMGKEIKFLLHFVKESKQDESGMPNNRFLAERTGGTYSTLKVQPAELEDSGVYFCASSQVRGTEAFFGQGTRLTVV.

As regards this clone: Its ends do not fully match the called genes, so a read error is possible. The genes are TRBV7-7 and TRBJ2-2, with D possibly being TRBD2 (5 bases). CDR1 is SSHAT, CDR2 FNYEAQ, per germline (reference sequence). The CDR3 consists of 15 residues. CDR3 loop: CASSLAFPPTGELFF. CDR3 nucleotides: TGTGCTAGCAGCTTAGCGTTTCCTCCTACCGGGGAGCTGTTTTTT.

The chain links TRBV30 to TRBJ2-7; 12 nucleotides line up with TRBD2. Germline CDR1 is GTSNPN and CDR2 is SVGIG (reference sequence). This CDR3 region has 17 residues. V lost 0 bases and J lost 3; bases outside the gene matches: 9. For the CDR3, the DNA is TGTGCCTGGAGTGTAAAGTTGGGACTAGCGGGTTTCTACGAGCAGTACTTC. Translation: CAWSVKLGLAGFYEQYF.

The V and J genes are TRBV15 and TRBJ2-7; D perhaps matches TRBD1 (6 bases). Germline V gene lookup returns CDR1 LNHNV and CDR2 YYDKDF (reference sequence). This CDR3 contains 17 residues. The V gene lost 1 base and the J gene lost 2 bases, with 18 bases spanning the gap. For the CDR3, the DNA is TGTGCCACCAGCAGAGGGCCCGGTCGGGACAACACCTACGAGCAGTACTTC. It encodes CATSRGPGRDNTYEQYF. Together with reference TRBV15 and TRBJ2-7, the CDR3 gives the full variable domain: DAMVIQNPRYQVTQFGKPVTLSCSQTLNHNVMYWYQQKSSQAPKLLFHYYDKDFNNEADTPDNFQSRRPNTSFCFLDIRSPGLGDTAMYLCATSRGPGRDNTYEQYFGPGTRLTVT.

The chain couples TRBV6-1 to TRBJ2-2, with 8 bases matching TRBD1. This CDR3 spans 15 amino acids. The V segment lost 5 bases and the J segment 0 bases; nucleotides outside the gene matches: 2. Germline lookup yields CDR1 MNHNS and CDR2 SASEGT. The CDR3 is CASSRQGTNTGELFF. The CDR3 DNA sequence: TGTGCCAGCAGTCGACAGGGGACGAACACCGGGGAGCTGTTTTTT.

The chain couples TRBV6-5 to TRBJ2-6, with D tentatively TRBD2 (5 bases). This CDR3 region has 14 residues. Looked up from germline, CDR1 is MNHEY and CDR2 is SVGAGI. V lost 2 bases and J lost 9, with 11 bases in between. The CDR3 spells CASSYAERSNVLTF. Here the CDR3 DNA reads TGTGCCAGCAGTTACGCAGAGCGGAGCAACGTCCTGACTTTC.

V is TRBV2 and J is TRBJ2-2; no clear D. The CDR3 spans 16 residues. The V gene's germline CDR1 is SNHLY and CDR2 FYNNEI. V lost 9 bases and J lost 1, with 18 bases in between. The CDR3 coding sequence is TGTGCCAGACGTACCCGGGTAGGGCTGAACACCGGGGAGCTGTTTTTT. Translating gives CARRTRVGLNTGELFF.

The rearrangement uses TRBV12-5 and TRBJ1-1, with D uncertain. The CDR3 consists of 14 residues. Looked up from germline, CDR1 is LGHNT and CDR2 is FRNRAP. The V end lost 7 bases, the J end lost 3 bases, and 15 bases lay between the germline ends. The CDR3 region is CASAYPGWDTEAFF. CDR3 bases: TGTGCTAGTGCCTATCCGGGGTGGGACACTGAAGCTTTCTTT.

This clone was seen just once. The chain couples TRBV9 to TRBJ2-3; D gene uncertain. CDR1 and CDR2 (germline): SGDLS, YYNGEE. This CDR3 contains 12 residues. V lost 2 bases, J lost 0 bases, and 1 base lay in between. CDR3 bases: TGTGCCAGCAGCGTCAGCACAGATACGCAGTATTTT. Protein: CASSVSTDTQYF.

The chain is built from TRBV13 and TRBJ1-5; D is uncertain. V gave up 0 bases and J gave up 6 bases, with 3 bases separating them. Germline lookup yields CDR1 PRHDT and CDR2 FYEKMQ (reference sequence). The CDR3 has 12 residues. In nucleotides, the CDR3 is TGTGCCAGCAGCTTAGGGGTTCAGCCCCAGCATTTT. This encodes CASSLGVQPQHF.

This clone turned up a few times. The chain combines TRBV7-2 with TRBJ2-7, with D possibly TRBD2 on 6 matching bases. Germline V lookup: CDR1 SGHTA, CDR2 FQGNSA. V gave up 1 base and J gave up 2 bases, with 12 bases separating them. The CDR3 has 15 residues. The CDR3 spells CASSLVGTQTYEQYF. The CDR3 DNA reads TGTGCCAGCAGCTTAGTAGGGACTCAGACCTACGAGCAGTACTTC.